What follows is one TCR beta chain and its context. Seattle-derived patients entered the study during active infection and were followed longitudinally. The entry originates in a study of blood T cell repertoires in COVID-19. Background on the study: Samples representing acute and convalescent COVID-19 were sourced from the United States, Italy and Spain. The analysed material was cDNA or gDNA that came from T cells, B-cell-depleted T cells, or PBMCs.

Trimming took 6 bases from V and 5 from J; bases not matched to a gene: 7. This CDR3 contains 15 residues. CDR1 LNHDA and CDR2 SQIVND come from the germline V gene (reference sequence). Here immunoSEQ multiplex PCR was the method, and the copy in TCRdb shows in-frame clones only, minus some. The data hold around 46,000 clones, with 75% to 90% observed a single time. The source of this sequence is a woman at least 80 years old with COVID-19, enrolled during active disease. Sequenced: peripheral blood. The V call is TRBV19, the J call TRBJ2-2, with 9 bases identical to TRBD1. This CDR3 reads CASRGQGGRTGELFF. In nucleotides, the CDR3 is TGTGCCAGTAGGGGACAGGGTGGACGGACCGGGGAGCTGTTTTTT.